This TCR beta chain was identified in a study of shared clonotypes between healthy human individuals. Whole-study results and caveats: When compared with the clonotypes that were shared by all four sorted-subset donors, the non-shared clonotypes turned out to have lower generation probabilities.

Trimming cost V 4 bases and J 2 bases, with 11 bases left between them. Per germline, CDR1 LGHNA and CDR2 YSLEER. The CDR3 contains 15 residues. Sequencing was performed with immunoSEQ multiplex PCR; in TCRdb, only in-frame clones are kept and a portion is missing. The profile shows 2 million to 2.5 million clones, approximately 94% of them singletons. As regards this clone: Its matching antigen is unknown.

Sequenced material: naive CD4+ T cells sorted from blood. Subset defined: CD45RA+ positively selected. The sequence was collected from a man younger than 35 in good health. The chain joins TRBV4-3 to TRBJ1-4, with D possibly being TRBD1 (5 bases). The CDR3 protein is CASSPGFGTNEKLFF. The CDR3 nucleotides are TGCGCCAGCAGCCCAGGGTTCGGGACTAATGAAAAACTGTTTTTT.